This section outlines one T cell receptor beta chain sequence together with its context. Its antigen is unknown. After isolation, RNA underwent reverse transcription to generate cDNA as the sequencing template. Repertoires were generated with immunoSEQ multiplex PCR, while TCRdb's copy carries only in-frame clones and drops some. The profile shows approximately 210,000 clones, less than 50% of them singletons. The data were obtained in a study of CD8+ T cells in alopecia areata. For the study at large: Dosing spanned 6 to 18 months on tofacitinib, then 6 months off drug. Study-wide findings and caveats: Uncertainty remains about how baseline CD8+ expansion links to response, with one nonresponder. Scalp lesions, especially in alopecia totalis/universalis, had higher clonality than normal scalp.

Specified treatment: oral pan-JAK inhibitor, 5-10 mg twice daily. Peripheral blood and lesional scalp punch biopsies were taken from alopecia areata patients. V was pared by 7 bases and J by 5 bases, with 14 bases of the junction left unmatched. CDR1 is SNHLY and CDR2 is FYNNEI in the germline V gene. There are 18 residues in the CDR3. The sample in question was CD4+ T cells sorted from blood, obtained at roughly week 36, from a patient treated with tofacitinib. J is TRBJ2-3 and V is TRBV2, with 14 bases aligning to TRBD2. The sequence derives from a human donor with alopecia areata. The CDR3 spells CASIRSTTSGRAGDTQYF. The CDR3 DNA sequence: TGTGCCAGCATCAGGTCTACGACTAGCGGGAGGGCCGGAGATACGCAGTATTTT.